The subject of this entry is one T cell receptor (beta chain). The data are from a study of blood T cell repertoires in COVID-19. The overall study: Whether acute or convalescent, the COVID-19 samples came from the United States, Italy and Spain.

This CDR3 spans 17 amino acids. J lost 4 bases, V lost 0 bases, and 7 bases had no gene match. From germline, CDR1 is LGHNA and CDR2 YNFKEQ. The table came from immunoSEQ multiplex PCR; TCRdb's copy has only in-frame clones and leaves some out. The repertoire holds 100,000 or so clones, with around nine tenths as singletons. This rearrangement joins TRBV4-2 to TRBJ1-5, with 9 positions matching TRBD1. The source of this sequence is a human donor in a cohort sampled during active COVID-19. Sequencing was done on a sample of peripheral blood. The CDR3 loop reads CASSQEGDRVINQPQHF. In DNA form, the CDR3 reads TGTGCCAGCAGCCAAGAGGGGGACAGGGTAATTAATCAGCCCCAGCATTTT.